This TCR beta chain was sequenced during a study of PD-1 and CTLA-4 blockade in melanoma. Measured with immunoSEQ multiplex PCR; TCRdb has only the in-frame clones, and not every one. The sample records about 28,000 clones, more than 85% being singletons. The TCR was taken from a human donor with melanoma. The material sequenced was CD8+ T cells from peripheral blood, taken from a patient given anti-PD-1 treatment.

The CDR3: CATGKKITDTQYF. The CDR3 coding sequence is TGTGCCACAGGGAAGAAAATCACAGATACGCAGTATTTT. This chain joins TRBV13 and TRBJ2-3; tentatively, D is TRBD1 (5 bases). V dropped 10 bases and J dropped 2 bases, with 13 bases sitting between them. The germline CDR1 and CDR2 sequences are PRHDT and FYEKMQ (reference sequence). The length of the CDR3 is 13 residues.